The clone carrying this TCR beta chain has just a few counts. Its antigen remains unidentified. Germline values: CDR1 MGHRA, CDR2 YSYEKL. Trimming shortened V by 4 bases and J by 5 bases, and 9 bases separated the two germline ends. CDR3 length equals 13 residues. These data come from a study of T cell clones after liver transplantation. Study at large: As an antigen-independent comparator, third-party-reactive TCRbeta sequences came from pre-transplant mixed lymphocyte reactions. General study findings and limits: In a couple of subjects, few donor cells limited the measurable donor-reactive repertoire. Graft donor-reactive T cells may have migrated into the graft rather than being deleted.

The repertoire was sequenced with immunoSEQ multiplex PCR; TCRdb's copy has only in-frame clones and lacks some. The sample has about 76,000 clones, approximately 87% seen once. The material was CD4+ T cells from blood, obtained at the 22-month timepoint. The J gene is TRBJ1-5, the V gene TRBV4-1, with a weak D call TRBD1 (6 bases). The source is a human patient who received a liver transplant. Some T cells may possibly be graft donor cells. Here the CDR3 DNA reads TGCGCCAGCAGCCTAGGACAGTATCAGCCCCAGCATTTT. Residues: CASSLGQYQPQHF.